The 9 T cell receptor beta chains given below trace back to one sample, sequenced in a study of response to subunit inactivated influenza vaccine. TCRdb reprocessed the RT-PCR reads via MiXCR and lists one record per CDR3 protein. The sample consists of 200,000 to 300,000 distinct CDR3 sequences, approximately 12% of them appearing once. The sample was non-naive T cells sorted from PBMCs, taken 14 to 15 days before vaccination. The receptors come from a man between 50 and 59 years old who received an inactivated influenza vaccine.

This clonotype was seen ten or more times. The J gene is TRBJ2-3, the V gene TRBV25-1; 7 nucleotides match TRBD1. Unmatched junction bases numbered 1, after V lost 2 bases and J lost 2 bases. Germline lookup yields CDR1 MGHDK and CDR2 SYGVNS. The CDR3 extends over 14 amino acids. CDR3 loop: CASSEGTVTDTQYF. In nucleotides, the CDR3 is TGTGCCAGCAGTGAAGGGACAGTCACAGATACGCAGTATTTT. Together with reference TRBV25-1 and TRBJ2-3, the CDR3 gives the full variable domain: EADIYQTPRYLVIGTGKKITLECSQTMGHDKMYWYQQDPGMELHLIHYSYGVNSTEKGDLSSESTVSRIRTEHFPLTLESARPSHTSQYLCASSEGTVTDTQYFGPGTRLTVL.

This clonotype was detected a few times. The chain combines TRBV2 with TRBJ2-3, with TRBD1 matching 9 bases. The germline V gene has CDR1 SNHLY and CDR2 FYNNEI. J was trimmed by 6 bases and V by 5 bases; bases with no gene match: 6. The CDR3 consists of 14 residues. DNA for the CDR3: TGTGCCAGCAGTTGGACAGGGGCACGGGATACGCAGTATTTT. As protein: CASSWTGARDTQYF.

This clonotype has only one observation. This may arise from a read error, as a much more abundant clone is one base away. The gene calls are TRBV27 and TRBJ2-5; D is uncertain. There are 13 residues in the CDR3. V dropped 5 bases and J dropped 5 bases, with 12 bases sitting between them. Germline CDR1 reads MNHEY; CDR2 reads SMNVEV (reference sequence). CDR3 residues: CASSVVRSETQYF. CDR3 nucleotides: TGTGCCAGCAGTGTTGTCAGATCTGAGACCCAGTACTTC.

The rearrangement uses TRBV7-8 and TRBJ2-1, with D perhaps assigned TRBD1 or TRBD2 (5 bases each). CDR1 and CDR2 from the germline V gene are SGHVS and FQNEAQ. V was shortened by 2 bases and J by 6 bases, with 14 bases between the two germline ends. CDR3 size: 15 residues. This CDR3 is CASSLSGNRGNEQFF. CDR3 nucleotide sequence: TGTGCCAGCAGCTTATCGGGAAATAGGGGCAATGAGCAGTTCTTC.

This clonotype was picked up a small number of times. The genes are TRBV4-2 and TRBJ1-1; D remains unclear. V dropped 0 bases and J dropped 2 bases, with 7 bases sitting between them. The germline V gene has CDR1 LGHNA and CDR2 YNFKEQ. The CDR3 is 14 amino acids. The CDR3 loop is CASSQEIVNTEAFF. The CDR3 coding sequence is TGTGCCAGCAGCCAAGAAATAGTTAACACTGAAGCTTTCTTT.

CDR3 protein: CASSLGRNSGNTIYF. The CDR3 region has the DNA TGTGCCAGCAGCCTCGGACGGAACTCTGGAAACACCATATATTTT. This rearrangement joins TRBV5-5 to TRBJ1-3; D not certain. Per germline, CDR1 SGHKS and CDR2 YYEKEE (reference sequence). This CDR3 has 15 amino acids. V was trimmed by 4 bases and J by 0 bases, leaving 11 bases between them.

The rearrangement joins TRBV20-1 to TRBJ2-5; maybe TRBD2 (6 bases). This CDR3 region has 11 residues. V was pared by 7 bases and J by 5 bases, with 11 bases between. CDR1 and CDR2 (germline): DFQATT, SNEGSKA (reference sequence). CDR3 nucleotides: TGCAGTGGACTAGTTAGGGAGACCCAGTACTTC. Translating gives CSGLVRETQYF.

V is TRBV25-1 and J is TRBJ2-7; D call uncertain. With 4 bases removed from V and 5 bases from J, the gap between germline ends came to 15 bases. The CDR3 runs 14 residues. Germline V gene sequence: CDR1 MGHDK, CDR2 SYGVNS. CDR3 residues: CASSGDRVIHEQYF. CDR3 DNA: TGTGCCAGCAGTGGAGATAGGGTTATCCACGAGCAGTACTTC.

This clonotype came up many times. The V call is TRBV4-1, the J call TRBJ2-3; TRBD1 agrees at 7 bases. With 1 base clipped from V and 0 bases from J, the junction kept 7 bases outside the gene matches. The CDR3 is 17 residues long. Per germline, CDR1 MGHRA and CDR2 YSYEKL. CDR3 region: CASSQAPTGASTDTQYF. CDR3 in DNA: TGCGCCAGCAGCCAAGCCCCTACAGGGGCCAGCACAGATACGCAGTATTTT.